A single sample is the source of the 25 T cell receptor beta chains below, sequenced in a study of control samples from healthy donors and cancer patients. Only in-frame clones appear in the TCRdb table, and some are missing; sequencing was by immunoSEQ multiplex PCR. Here the sample spans 65,000 to 90,000 clones, around 87% being singletons. Sequencing used blood. The receptors shown here come from a middle-aged man in good health.

This clone was observed once. The rearrangement joins TRBV11-2 to TRBJ1-2, with D possibly being TRBD1 (5 bases). Trimming stripped 5 bases from V and 2 bases from J, with 9 bases between. The CDR3 has 13 amino acids. The germline V gene encodes CDR1 SGHAT and CDR2 FQNNGV. The chain's CDR3 is CASSINRNYGYTF. CDR3 coding DNA: TGTGCCAGCAGCATTAACAGGAACTATGGCTACACCTTC.

The chain carries TRBV30 and TRBJ1-2, with 9 nucleotides matching TRBD1. V shed 4 bases and J 5 bases; nucleotides not matched to a gene: 5. From germline, CDR1 is GTSNPN and CDR2 SVGIG (reference sequence). This CDR3 is 13 amino acids long. This chain's CDR3 is CAWNPGQGYGYTF. As DNA, the CDR3 is TGTGCCTGGAACCCGGGACAGGGTTATGGCTACACCTTC.

This rearrangement joins TRBV19 to TRBJ2-3; 9 bases align to TRBD2. Germline CDR1 LNHDA, CDR2 SQIVND (reference sequence). This CDR3 is 15 amino acids long. Trimming cost V 3 bases and J 3 bases; bases outside gene matches: 4. The CDR3 nucleotides read TGTGCCAGTAGTATTGTCGCGGGAGGGACAGATACGCAGTATTTT. This encodes CASSIVAGGTDTQYF.

A few counts support this clone. V is TRBV2 and J is TRBJ1-5; D is uncertain. Trimming stripped 4 bases from V and 3 bases from J, with 7 bases between. Germline CDR1 SNHLY, CDR2 FYNNEI. The CDR3 runs to 13 residues. The CDR3 nucleotides read TGTGCCAGCAGTGTAACACCCAATCAGCCCCAGCATTTT. Encoded protein: CASSVTPNQPQHF.

The CDR3, as DNA: TGTGCCAGCAGGTCCCGGACAGGGTTGACTGAAGCTTTCTTT. Translation: CASRSRTGLTEAFF. The rearrangement joins TRBV2 to TRBJ1-1; 8 bases line up with TRBD1. In germline, CDR1 is SNHLY, CDR2 FYNNEI. Germline trimming cut 6 bases from V and 5 bases from J; bases unmatched to any gene: 8. The CDR3 length is 14 residues.

V gene TRBV5-1 combines with J gene TRBJ2-5; 7 bases are shared with TRBD1. The CDR3 sequence is 13 residues long. The V segment lost 4 bases and the J segment 2 bases; nucleotides outside the gene matches: 2. The germline V gene encodes CDR1 SGHRS and CDR2 YFSETQ. CDR3 coding DNA: TGCGCCAGCAGCCTGGGACAGCAAGAGACCCAGTACTTC. Its protein product is CASSLGQQETQYF.

This clone was found once. The rearrangement links TRBV19 to TRBJ1-1; D is possibly TRBD1 (5 bases). V lost 7 bases to trimming and J lost 4 bases, with 16 bases between them. Looked up from germline, CDR1 is LNHDA and CDR2 is SQIVND (reference sequence). The CDR3 length is 14 residues. This chain's CDR3 is CASTIKMGGTEAFF. The CDR3 DNA follows: TGTGCCAGTACAATAAAGATGGGGGGCACTGAAGCTTTCTTT.

The V and J genes are TRBV13 and TRBJ2-3; D uncertain. V lost 6 bases and J lost 5, with 12 bases in between. This CDR3 has 13 residues. Germline assignment: CDR1 PRHDT and CDR2 FYEKMQ (reference sequence). As DNA, the CDR3 is TGTGCCAGCAGTTCGCCCCTGGGAGATACGCAGTATTTT. It codes for CASSSPLGDTQYF.

V and J are TRBV5-1 and TRBJ1-1, with D possibly TRBD1 on 5 matching bases. Germline values: CDR1 SGHRS, CDR2 YFSETQ. The CDR3 sequence is 14 residues long. Trimming cost V 2 bases and J 4 bases, with 12 bases left between them. The CDR3 reads CASSFQEGSTEAFF. DNA of the CDR3: TGCGCCAGCAGCTTTCAAGAGGGGAGCACTGAAGCTTTCTTT.

The CDR3 protein is CASSQEALLTGNTIYF. The CDR3 DNA reads TGTGCCAGCAGCCAAGAAGCGTTACTCACGGGAAACACCATATATTTT. The chain has TRBV3-1 (or the pseudogene TRBV3-2) and TRBJ1-3; D gene ambiguous. Trimming cost V 0 bases and J 4 bases, with 13 bases left between them. Germline CDR1 reads LGHDT; CDR2 reads YNNKEL (reference sequence). CDR3 length equals 16 residues.

The chain carries TRBV27 and TRBJ1-2, with 7 bases identical to TRBD1. The germline V gene encodes CDR1 MNHEY and CDR2 SMNVEV (reference sequence). This CDR3 contains 14 residues. J was trimmed by 3 bases and V by 8 bases; bases with no gene match: 9. Here the CDR3 DNA reads TGTGCCAGCGGGGTAGGACAGGCGTACTATGGCTACACCTTC. As protein: CASGVGQAYYGYTF.

The chain joins TRBV6-5 to TRBJ1-4; 9 positions agree with TRBD1. The trim removed 5 bases at V and 7 bases at J, leaving 8 bases unmatched. Germline V lookup: CDR1 MNHEY, CDR2 SVGAGI. This CDR3 contains 15 residues. The CDR3 DNA reads as TGTGCCAGCAGTAGCTTGACAGGGGGTTTTGAAAAACTGTTTTTT. Translated: CASSSLTGGFEKLFF.

This sequence joins TRBV12-3 or TRBV12-4 and TRBJ2-7, with D unresolved. The CDR3 covers 13 residues. V was pared by 1 base and J by 5 bases, with 9 bases between. The CDR3 DNA reads TGTGCCAGCAGTTTAGGGATCGAGGACGAGCAGTACTTC. Its protein product is CASSLGIEDEQYF.

The chain combines TRBV3-1 (or the pseudogene TRBV3-2) with TRBJ1-2; D is uncertain. The CDR3 has 15 amino acids. V lost 0 bases and J 4 bases, leaving 12 bases between the germline ends. The germline gives CDR1 LGHDT, CDR2 YNNKEL (reference sequence). The CDR3, as DNA: TGTGCCAGCAGCCAAGATATGACAAGCTCCTATGGCTACACCTTC. Translating it yields CASSQDMTSSYGYTF.

This chain joins TRBV7-9 and TRBJ1-1, with 11 nucleotides matching TRBD1. Germline V gene lookup returns CDR1 SEHNR and CDR2 FQNEAQ (reference sequence). This CDR3 spans 13 amino acids. The ends lost 7 bases at V and 4 bases at J; junction bases unmatched: 2. CDR3 sequence: CASNGQGATEAFF. The DNA for the CDR3 is TGTGCCAGCAATGGACAGGGGGCCACTGAAGCTTTCTTT.

This rearrangement joins TRBV13 to TRBJ2-1, with 7 bases aligning to TRBD2. This CDR3 is 12 amino acids long. J was trimmed by 10 bases and V by 5 bases; bases with no gene match: 5. CDR1 PRHDT and CDR2 FYEKMQ come from the germline V gene (reference sequence). CDR3 DNA: TGTGCCAGCAGCGAGGAGGGAGGGGAGCAGTTCTTC. Its translation is CASSEEGGEQFF.

This sequence joins TRBV5-1 and TRBJ1-4; D not certain. Germline V gene data show CDR1 as SGHRS and CDR2 as YFSETQ. The CDR3 is 13 residues long. The V gene lost 0 bases and the J gene lost 8 bases, with 8 bases spanning the gap. In nucleotides, the CDR3 is TGCGCCAGCAGCTTGGAGATGGGGGAAAAACTGTTTTTT. Translation gives CASSLEMGEKLFF.

The genes are TRBV27 and TRBJ2-7, with D tentatively TRBD2 (7 bases). Trimming shortened V by 2 bases and J by 6 bases, and 20 bases separated the two germline ends. CDR1 is MNHEY, CDR2 SMNVEV, per germline (reference sequence). The CDR3 totals 16 residues. The CDR3 nucleotides are TGTGCCAGCAGTTTAGGGAAAGGTGGGGGGGGCTCCGAGCAGTACTTC. This sequence encodes CASSLGKGGGGSEQYF.

This clone showed up just a few times. The CDR3: CASSFQENEKLFF. The CDR3 DNA reads as TGCGCCAGCAGCTTCCAGGAAAATGAAAAACTGTTTTTT. This rearrangement joins TRBV5-1 to TRBJ1-4; no reliable D call. This CDR3 is 13 amino acids long. V lost 2 bases and J 5 bases, leaving 7 bases between the germline ends. From germline, CDR1 is SGHRS and CDR2 YFSETQ.

This sequence joins TRBV18 and TRBJ2-7; TRBD2 matches at 12 bases. This CDR3 is 15 amino acids long. Trimming at V came to 4 bases and at J to 6 bases, leaving 7 bases not matched to a gene. Germline V CDR1 and CDR2: KGHSH, LQKENI. The CDR3 DNA reads as TGTGCCAGCTCACGTGGACTAGCGGGACAGGTCGAGCAGTACTTC. Translation: CASSRGLAGQVEQYF.

This sequence joins TRBV5-6 and TRBJ1-2, with 9 bases aligning to TRBD1. This CDR3 contains 14 residues. Germline V gives CDR1 SGHDT, CDR2 YYEEEE. Trimming at V came to 2 bases and at J to 8 bases, leaving 7 bases not matched to a gene. The DNA for the CDR3 is TGTGCCAGCAGCTTTCTTCGGGACAGGGACGGCTACACCTTC. It encodes CASSFLRDRDGYTF.

The chain links TRBV20-1 to TRBJ1-6, with 7 bases aligning to TRBD1. Germline-derived CDR1 and CDR2 are DFQATT and SNEGSKA (reference sequence). CDR3 length equals 14 residues. V lost 3 bases, J lost 7 bases, and 6 bases stayed unmatched. In DNA form, the CDR3 reads TGCAGTGCTAGTCGCGACAGGGAAAATTCACCCCTCCACTTT. It codes for CSASRDRENSPLHF.

J is TRBJ2-5 and V is TRBV4-1; no firm D call. Trimming cost V 1 base and J 7 bases, with 10 bases left between them. Germline V gene sequence: CDR1 MGHRA, CDR2 YSYEKL. This CDR3 is built from 13 residues. The CDR3 here is CASSQGTVPTQYF. The CDR3 DNA follows: TGCGCCAGCAGCCAAGGAACGGTCCCGACCCAGTACTTC.

V usage is TRBV5-1 and J usage is TRBJ2-3; a weak D match, TRBD1 (6 bases). Germline V CDR1 and CDR2: SGHRS, YFSETQ. The CDR3 has 16 residues. V shed 4 bases and J shed 7 bases, with 22 bases lying between them. The CDR3 here is CASSPLGAGAGNTQYF. CDR3 in DNA: TGCGCCAGCAGCCCCCTGGGGGCAGGGGCCGGGAATACGCAGTATTTT.

The rearrangement joins TRBV12-3 or TRBV12-4 to TRBJ1-2; D might be TRBD1 (5 bases). V lost 1 base, J lost 7 bases, and 10 bases lay in between. The CDR3 is made up of 13 amino acids. The CDR3 DNA reads TGTGCCAGCAGTTTAGGGGGCAGGAGTGGCTACACCTTC. Translating gives CASSLGGRSGYTF.